This T cell receptor (beta chain) came from a study of tumor and adjacent non-tumor tissue in lung cancer. Overall study: On average, productive TCRbeta reads reached 4 million to 4.5 million per sample.

The library came from three nested PCR rounds adapted from ARM-PCR protocols. TCRdb reanalysed the multiplex PCR reads using MiXCR and keeps one entry per CDR3 protein. The top ten clones hold around a fifth of a sample with over 80,000 distinct CDR3 sequences, roughly three quarters of them seen once. Points on this clonotype: As yet, its antigen is unknown.

Per germline, CDR1 SGHAT and CDR2 FQNNGV. V dropped 9 bases and J dropped 6 bases, with 15 bases sitting between them. The length of the CDR3 is 13 residues. RNA was extracted from bulk tissue without any cell sorting. This non-tumor lung sample came from over 3 cm beyond the tumor edge. Findings and limits, study-wide: Top 100 clones took a larger repertoire share in normal lung. TCR diversity was significantly greater in tumor than normal lung tissue.

Sequences were obtained from distant non-tumor lung tissue. This sequence originates from a woman in her forties or fifties with non-small cell lung cancer. This chain joins TRBV11-2 and TRBJ1-5, with unresolved D. CDR3 bases: TGTGCCAGTAGCCTGGCGAGAATTCAGCCCCAGCATTTT. It translates to CASSLARIQPQHF.